This is a list of T cell receptor beta chains from one sample in a study of T cell changes during pregnancy in multiple sclerosis. Sequenced by immunoSEQ multiplex PCR; TCRdb stores in-frame clones only, minus some. The repertoire holds about 41,000 clones, with 89% as singletons. Sample: CD4+ T cells from peripheral blood mononuclear cells, taken in the first trimester of pregnancy. The receptors stem from a female donor with multiple sclerosis, enrolled in a pregnancy study. CDR3s include the opening cysteine and the closing phenylalanine or tryptophan.

V: TRBV20-1; length: 11; CDR3: CSAKTGSEQFF
V: TRBV6-6; length: 15; CDR3: CASRGVSGSHNEQFF
V: TRBV28; length: 19; CDR3: CASSSLPRTGTSGKNEQFF
V: TRBV5-4; length: 15; CDR3: CASSPGDRVYYGYTF
V: TRBV28; length: 13; CDR3: CASRMTSYETQYF
V: TRBV4-1; length: 15; CDR3: CASSQAQGTNYGYTF
V: TRBV15; length: 17; CDR3: CAAGRAGGFVGGETQYF
V: TRBV4-1; length: 15; CDR3: CASSQDGLASDTQYF
V: TRBV19; length: 18; CDR3: CASGAGTGEVRMNTEAFF
V: TRBV2; length: 15; CDR3: CASSPGLAGPDTQYF
V: TRBV7-2; length: 15; CDR3: CASSRFPGTSSEQYF
V: TRBV29-1; length: 15; CDR3: CSTPGLAERVDEQFF
V: TRBV18; length: 17; CDR3: CASSPQSRVQNTGELFF
V: TRBV30; length: 14; CDR3: CAWSTGMGIGEAFF
V: TRBV19; length: 16; CDR3: CASSLPRQGGSQKLFF